Below, 3 T cell receptor beta chains from the same sample are listed, as sequenced in a study of CD8+ T cells in alopecia areata. The authors extracted RNA and reverse transcribed it into cDNA as the sequencing template. Only in-frame clones appear in the TCRdb table, and some are missing; sequencing was by immunoSEQ multiplex PCR. Of 250,000 or so clones detected, 67% appear once; the ten largest clones hold 1.2%. The source material was CD4+ T cells sorted from blood, sampled at week 0. These receptors were collected from a human donor with alopecia areata.

The gene calls are TRBV25-1 and TRBJ2-1; no clear D. CDR3 length: 14 residues. Germline values: CDR1 MGHDK, CDR2 SYGVNS. Trimming took 0 bases from V and 9 from J, leaving 12 bases between them. CDR3 sequence (DNA): TGTGCCAGCAGTGAATACATCCAGGCTGGTGAGCAGTTCTTC. Its translation is CASSEYIQAGEQFF.

The chain joins TRBV5-1 to TRBJ1-1, with 7 bases matching TRBD1. The CDR3 consists of 14 residues. V was clipped by 0 bases and J by 4 bases; unmatched bases: 3. Germline V gene lookup returns CDR1 SGHRS and CDR2 YFSETQ. The CDR3 region is CASSLGDRLTEAFF. DNA for the CDR3: TGCGCCAGCAGCTTGGGGGACAGACTCACTGAAGCTTTCTTT. Full variable domain (rest looked up from reference TRBV5-1 and TRBJ1-1): KAGVTQTPRYLIKTRGQQVTLSCSPISGHRSVSWYQQTPGQGLQFLFEYFSETQRNKGNFPGRFSGRQFSNSRSEMNVSTLELGDSALYLCASSLGDRLTEAFFGQGTRLTVV.

This sequence joins TRBV5-1 and TRBJ2-7; D may be TRBD2 (5 bases). V dropped 4 bases and J dropped 2 bases, with 13 bases sitting between them. CDR1 is SGHRS, CDR2 YFSETQ, per germline. The CDR3 runs to 14 residues. The CDR3 DNA reads TGCGCCAGCAGCACCTCCGGGATGACCTACGAGCAGTACTTC. Encoded protein: CASSTSGMTYEQYF. Supplemented by reference TRBV5-1 and TRBJ2-7, the full variable domain reads KAGVTQTPRYLIKTRGQQVTLSCSPISGHRSVSWYQQTPGQGLQFLFEYFSETQRNKGNFPGRFSGRQFSNSRSEMNVSTLELGDSALYLCASSTSGMTYEQYFGPGTRLTVT.